Listed below are T cell receptor beta chains from one sample, sequenced in a study of cytomegalovirus exposure and HLA in healthy donors. The table came from immunoSEQ multiplex PCR; TCRdb's copy has only in-frame clones and leaves some out. The sample's table shows approximately 110,000 clones. Sequences were obtained from PBMCs. Receptors originate from a man between 25 and 39 years old in good health and CMV-seronegative. The CDR3 runs from the conserved cysteine through the conserved F or W. The D gene is left open where the match is weak.

TRBV7-2,-,TRBJ2-2,TGTGCCAGCAGCTCAGGAGGGGAGGAGCGGACCGGGGAGCTGTTTTTT,CASSSGGEERTGELFF
TRBV2,-,TRBJ1-5,TGTGCCAGCAGTGAAGCGGGACACTTTATGGGCAATCAGCCCCAGCATTTT,CASSEAGHFMGNQPQHF
TRBV2,-,TRBJ2-1,TGTGCCAGCAGTGAAGCAGGCCAGGGCAATGAGCAGTTCTTC,CASSEAGQGNEQFF
TRBV6-6,-,TRBJ2-7,TGTGCCAGCAGTACAGAGATACGCGAGCAGTACTTC,CASSTEIREQYF
TRBV19,-,TRBJ1-2,TGTGCCAGCAACGCTGGGACACTTTATGGCTACACCTTC,CASNAGTLYGYTF
TRBV19,TRBD1,TRBJ1-5,TGTGCCAGTGGGGGACAGACTAGCAATCAGCCCCAGCATTTT,CASGGQTSNQPQHF
TRBV19,TRBD1,TRBJ1-2,TGTGCCAGTAGTGCTGGGACAGTCTATGGCTACACCTTC,CASSAGTVYGYTF
TRBV7-7,-,TRBJ2-5,TGTGCTAGCAGCTTCCCGCTCTCGTCGGGGGAGACCCAGTACTTC,CASSFPLSSGETQYF
TRBV27,TRBD2,TRBJ2-7,TGTGCCAGCAGTTTGACTAGCGGCTACGAGCAGTACTTC,CASSLTSGYEQYF
TRBV6-5,-,TRBJ1-4,TGTGCCAGCAGTTACTCGAGCGGACCAACTAATGAAAAACTGTTTTTT,CASSYSSGPTNEKLFF
TRBV2,TRBD1,TRBJ2-3,TGTGCCAGCAGTTTCCGGGGGACAGGGGCGAGAGATACGCAGTATTTT,CASSFRGTGARDTQYF
TRBV19,-,TRBJ2-1,TGTGCCAGTAGTATACAGGGGCCGCAGTTCTTC,CASSIQGPQFF
TRBV10-3,-,TRBJ1-4,TGTGCCATCAGTGACCCTCCGAGTAATGAAAAACTGTTTTTT,CAISDPPSNEKLFF
TRBV11-2,-,TRBJ2-3,TGTGCCAGCAGCTTACCAGGCACAGATACGCAGTATTTT,CASSLPGTDTQYF
TRBV2,TRBD2,TRBJ2-1,TGTGCCAGCAGTGATCCCCTGACGGGAGGGTACAATGAGCAGTTCTTC,CASSDPLTGGYNEQFF
TRBV7-9,-,TRBJ1-2,TGTGCCAGCAGCGAGATCGGCGGGTCCTTGGGTGGCTACACCTTC,CASSEIGGSLGGYTF
TRBV7-2,-,TRBJ2-7,TGTGCCAGCAGCTTAAGGTACGGGAGCGACTACGAGCAGTACTTC,CASSLRYGSDYEQYF
TRBV29-1,-,TRBJ2-3,TGCAGCGTTGAAGGCGCCGCAGTTCGGGGGAGGTTTGTCACAGATACGCAGTATTTT,CSVEGAAVRGRFVTDTQYF
TRBV10-3,-,TRBJ2-3,TGTGCCATCTTGATTGGCGGGACTGATACGCAGTATTTT,CAILIGGTDTQYF
TRBV5-1,-,TRBJ2-2,TGCGCCAGCAGCCCGGGGTCCCTGGCCGGGGAGCTGTTTTTT,CASSPGSLAGELFF
TRBV27,-,TRBJ1-1,TGTGCCACCCTGGTAAATTCGAACTGGGAGGTTTCCTTTGGCACTGAAGCTTTCTTT,CATLVNSNWEVSFGTEAFF
TRBV29-1,-,TRBJ2-2,TGCAGCGTTGAAACTGAGGGGGAGCTGTTTTTT,CSVETEGELFF
TRBV9,TRBD1,TRBJ1-2,TGTGCCAGCAGCCTCTCCGGGACAGAGACCTACACCTTC,CASSLSGTETYTF
TRBV5-1,TRBD1,TRBJ2-7,TGCGCCAGCAGCCGGACAGGGTTTGGAGAGCAGTACTTC,CASSRTGFGEQYF
TRBV4-2,-,TRBJ2-7,TGTGCCAGCAGCCCGCTTAGGGGGAGCTACGAGCAGTACTTC,CASSPLRGSYEQYF
TRBV28,TRBD1,TRBJ2-1,TGTGCCAGCAGTTTTTACGGGACAGGGGGACTCTCCTACAATGAGCAGTTCTTC,CASSFYGTGGLSYNEQFF
TRBV6-5,-,TRBJ1-5,TGTGCCAGCAGTCCCAGGGGTTTAGGCAATCAGCCCCAGCATTTT,CASSPRGLGNQPQHF
TRBV9,-,TRBJ1-2,TGTGCCAGCAGCGTTTCCGGGACTCAAAACTATGGCTACACCTTC,CASSVSGTQNYGYTF
TRBV28,TRBD1,TRBJ1-1,TGTGCCAGCAGTCTTCGGTACGACAGGGGAGCTTTCTTT,CASSLRYDRGAFF
TRBV20-1,-,TRBJ1-1,TGCAGTGCTGTCTCGACAGATGAAGCTTTCTTT,CSAVSTDEAFF
TRBV19,-,TRBJ2-2,TGTGCCAGTAGTAGGAGGAGGACAGCTGACACCGGGGAGCTGTTTTTT,CASSRRRTADTGELFF
TRBV6-1,-,TRBJ1-2,TGTGCCAGCAGGACCCCGGGGGGGCCCTATGGCTACACCTTC,CASRTPGGPYGYTF
TRBV6-5,-,TRBJ2-7,TGTGCCAGCAGTGCAGAGGGTTTGGAGGAGCAGTACTTC,CASSAEGLEEQYF
TRBV20-1,-,TRBJ2-1,TGCAGTGCTAGATCAGACAATGAGCAGTTCTTC,CSARSDNEQFF
TRBV4-1,-,TRBJ2-7,TGCGCCAGCAGCCAGATTGATAGCGGCACCTACGAGCAGTACTTC,CASSQIDSGTYEQYF
TRBV7-3,TRBD2,TRBJ2-1,TGTGCCAGCAGCTTTAGCGGGAGTCAAACTGAGCAGTTCTTC,CASSFSGSQTEQFF
TRBV9,-,TRBJ2-7,TGTGCCAGCAGCGTAGAGTCTGGCAGCGAGCAGTACTTC,CASSVESGSEQYF
TRBV27,-,TRBJ2-7,TGTGCCAGCGCGGGGATAACATACGAGCAGTACTTC,CASAGITYEQYF
TRBV6-1,-,TRBJ1-1,TGTGCCAGCAGTGCTAAGGGACAGAACACTGAAGCTTTCTTT,CASSAKGQNTEAFF
TRBV2,-,TRBJ2-4,TGTGCCAGCTATGAGGAGGCCAAAAACATTCAGTACTTC,CASYEEAKNIQYF
TRBV29-1,-,TRBJ2-7,TGCAGCGTTGAAACGGGTCTCACCTCTTACGAGCAGTACTTC,CSVETGLTSYEQYF
TRBV7-2,-,TRBJ2-7,TGTGCCAGCAGCTCCCGCGCCGGTAGCGGCCCCTACGAGCAGTACTTC,CASSSRAGSGPYEQYF
TRBV7-8,-,TRBJ1-6,TGTGCCAGCAGCTGGGGGGAGGTCAATTCACCCCTCCACTTT,CASSWGEVNSPLHF
TRBV5-6,-,TRBJ1-1,TGTGCCAGCAGTAGGACACGTTTGAACACTGAAGCTTTCTTT,CASSRTRLNTEAFF
TRBV13,TRBD2,TRBJ2-3,TGTGCCAGCAGCTCAACTAGCGTGTTGGGTACGCAGTATTTT,CASSSTSVLGTQYF
TRBV10-3,-,TRBJ2-7,TGTGCCATCAGTTTGACAGACGGCTACGAGCAGTACTTC,CAISLTDGYEQYF
TRBV2,-,TRBJ1-2,TGTGCCAGCATAACTTGGGGGGAGAGGGACTATGGCTACACCTTC,CASITWGERDYGYTF
TRBV7-6,-,TRBJ1-3,TGTGCCAGCAGCTCACCACAGAGAAACACCATATATTTT,CASSSPQRNTIYF
TRBV30,-,TRBJ1-2,TGTGCCTGGAGTGTGGGCACGGCGGGTGGCTACACCTTC,CAWSVGTAGGYTF
TRBV30,-,TRBJ1-5,TGTGCCTGGAGTGCGGTGGACAGCCAGAATCAGCCCCAGCATTTT,CAWSAVDSQNQPQHF
TRBV5-4,TRBD1,TRBJ2-6,TGTGCCAGCAGCTTGGACAGGGGGGCTGGGGCCAACGTCCTGACTTTC,CASSLDRGAGANVLTF
TRBV30,TRBD1,TRBJ2-2,TGTGCCTGGACAGGGGGAATCGTCACCGGGGAGCTGTTTTTT,CAWTGGIVTGELFF
TRBV6-1,-,TRBJ2-7,TGTGCCAGCAGTGAAGGGGGAGGATTAACCTACGAGCAGTACTTC,CASSEGGGLTYEQYF